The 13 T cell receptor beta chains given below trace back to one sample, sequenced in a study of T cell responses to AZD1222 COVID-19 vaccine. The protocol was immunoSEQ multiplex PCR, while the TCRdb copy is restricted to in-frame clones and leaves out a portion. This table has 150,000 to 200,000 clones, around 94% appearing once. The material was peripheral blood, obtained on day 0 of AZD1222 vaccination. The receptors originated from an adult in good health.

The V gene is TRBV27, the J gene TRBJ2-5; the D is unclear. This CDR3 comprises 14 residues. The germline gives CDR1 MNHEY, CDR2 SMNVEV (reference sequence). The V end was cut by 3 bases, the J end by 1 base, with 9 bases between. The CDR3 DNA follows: TGTGCCAGCAGTTTGTGGGGTCCCCAAGAGACCCAGTACTTC. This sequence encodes CASSLWGPQETQYF.

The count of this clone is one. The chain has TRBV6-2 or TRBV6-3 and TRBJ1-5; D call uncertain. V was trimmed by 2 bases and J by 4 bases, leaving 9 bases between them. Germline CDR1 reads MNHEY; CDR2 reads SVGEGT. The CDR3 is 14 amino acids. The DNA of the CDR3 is TGTGCCAGCAGTTACGAATCGGCGAATCAGCCCCAGCATTTT. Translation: CASSYESANQPQHF.

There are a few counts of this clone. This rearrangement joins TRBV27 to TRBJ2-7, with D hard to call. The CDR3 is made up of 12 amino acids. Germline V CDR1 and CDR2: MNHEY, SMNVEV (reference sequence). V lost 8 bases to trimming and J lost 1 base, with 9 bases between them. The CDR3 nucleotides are TGTGCCAGCTCCGACGCATCCTACGAGCAGTACTTC. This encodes CASSDASYEQYF.

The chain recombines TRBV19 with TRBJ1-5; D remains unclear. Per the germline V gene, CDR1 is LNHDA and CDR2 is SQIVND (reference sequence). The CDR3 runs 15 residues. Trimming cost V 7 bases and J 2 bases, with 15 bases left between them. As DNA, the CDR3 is TGTGCCAGTAATCCCCGTGGGGATGGCAATCAGCCCCAGCATTTT. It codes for CASNPRGDGNQPQHF.

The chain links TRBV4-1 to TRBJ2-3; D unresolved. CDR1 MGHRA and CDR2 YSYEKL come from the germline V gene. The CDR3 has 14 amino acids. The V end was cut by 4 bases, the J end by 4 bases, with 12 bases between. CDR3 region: CASSLQGSPDTQYF. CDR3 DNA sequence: TGCGCCAGCAGCCTACAAGGCTCGCCAGATACGCAGTATTTT.

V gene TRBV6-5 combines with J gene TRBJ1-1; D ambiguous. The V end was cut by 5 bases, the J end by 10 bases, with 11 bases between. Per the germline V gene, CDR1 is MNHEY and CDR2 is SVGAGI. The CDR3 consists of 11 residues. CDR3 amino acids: CASSIQPVAFF. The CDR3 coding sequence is TGTGCCAGCAGTATCCAACCAGTAGCTTTCTTT.

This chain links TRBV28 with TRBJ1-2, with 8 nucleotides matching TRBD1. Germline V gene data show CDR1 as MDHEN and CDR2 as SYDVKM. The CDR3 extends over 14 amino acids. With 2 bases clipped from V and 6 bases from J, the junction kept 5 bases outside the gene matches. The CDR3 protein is CASSLSRTGHGYTF. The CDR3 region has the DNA TGTGCCAGCAGTTTAAGTAGGACAGGGCATGGCTACACCTTC.

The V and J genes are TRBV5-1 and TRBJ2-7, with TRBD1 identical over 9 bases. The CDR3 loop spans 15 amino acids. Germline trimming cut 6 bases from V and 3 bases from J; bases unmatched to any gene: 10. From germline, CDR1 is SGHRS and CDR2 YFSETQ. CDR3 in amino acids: CASILSPGQGYEQYF. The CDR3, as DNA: TGCGCCAGCATTTTGTCCCCGGGACAGGGCTACGAGCAGTACTTC. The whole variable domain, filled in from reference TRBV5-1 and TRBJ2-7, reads KAGVTQTPRYLIKTRGQQVTLSCSPISGHRSVSWYQQTPGQGLQFLFEYFSETQRNKGNFPGRFSGRQFSNSRSEMNVSTLELGDSALYLCASILSPGQGYEQYFGPGTRLTVT.

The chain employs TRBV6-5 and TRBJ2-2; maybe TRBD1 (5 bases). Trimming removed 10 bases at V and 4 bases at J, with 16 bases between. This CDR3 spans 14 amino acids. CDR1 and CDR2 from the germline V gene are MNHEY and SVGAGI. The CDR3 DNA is TGTGCCATTGCGTCGGGCCAGGGCACCGGGGAGCTGTTTTTT. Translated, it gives CAIASGQGTGELFF.

CDR3 coding DNA: TGTGCCAGCAGCCCTAGACAGGGGGACACCGGGGAGCTGTTTTTT. It translates to CASSPRQGDTGELFF. The chain carries TRBV7-3 and TRBJ2-2; 9 bases line up with TRBD1. CDR1 SGHTA and CDR2 FQGTGA come from the germline V gene. Trimming cost V 5 bases and J 3 bases; bases outside gene matches: 4. The CDR3 is made up of 15 amino acids. The variable domain in full, with the rest retrieved from reference TRBV7-3 and TRBJ2-2, is GAGVSQTPSNKVTEKGKYVELRCDPISGHTALYWYRQSLGQGPEFLIYFQGTGAADDSGLPNDRFFAVRPEGSVSTLKIQRTERGDSAVYLCASSPRQGDTGELFFGEGSRLTVL.

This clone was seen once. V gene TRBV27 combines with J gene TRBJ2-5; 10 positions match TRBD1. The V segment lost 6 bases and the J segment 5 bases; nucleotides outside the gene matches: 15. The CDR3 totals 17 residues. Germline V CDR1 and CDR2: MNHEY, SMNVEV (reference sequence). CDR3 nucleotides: TGTGCCAGCAGCTACGACCCGGCGACAGGGGGCGTTGAGACCCAGTACTTC. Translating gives CASSYDPATGGVETQYF.

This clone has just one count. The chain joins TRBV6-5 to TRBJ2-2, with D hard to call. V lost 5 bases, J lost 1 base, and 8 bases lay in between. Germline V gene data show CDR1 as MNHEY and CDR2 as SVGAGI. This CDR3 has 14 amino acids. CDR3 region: CASSLDWNTGELFF. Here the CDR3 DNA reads TGTGCCAGCAGTCTAGACTGGAACACCGGGGAGCTGTTTTTT.

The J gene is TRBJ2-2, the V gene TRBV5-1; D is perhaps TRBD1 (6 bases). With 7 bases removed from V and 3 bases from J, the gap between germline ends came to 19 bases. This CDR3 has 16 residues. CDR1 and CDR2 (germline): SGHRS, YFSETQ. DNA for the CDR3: TGCGCCAGCGGGTTAAAGGGGGAAGAGGACACCGGGGAGCTGTTTTTT. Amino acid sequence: CASGLKGEEDTGELFF. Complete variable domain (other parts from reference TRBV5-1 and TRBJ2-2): KAGVTQTPRYLIKTRGQQVTLSCSPISGHRSVSWYQQTPGQGLQFLFEYFSETQRNKGNFPGRFSGRQFSNSRSEMNVSTLELGDSALYLCASGLKGEEDTGELFFGEGSRLTVL.